This T cell receptor beta chain was recorded in a study of T-cell memory formation after mild COVID-19. Notes on the study in general: Still unconfirmed is whether the second-wave clones peaking on day 37 recognized SARS-CoV-2. CD4+ contracting clones were mainly CM and EM; CD8+ ones, EMRA. A subset of responding clones appeared in pre-infection memory, suggesting cross-reactive memory joined.

UMIs and sample barcodes were carried by the TCR alpha and TCR beta cDNA libraries that 5'RACE produced using constant-segment primers. One entry per CDR3 protein, called by TCRdb with MiXCR from the 5' RACE reads. The profile covers approximately 300,000 distinct CDR3 sequences, with under 8.5% appearing a single time and 22% taken by the ten largest. On this clonotype itself: Its antigen is unidentified.

The germline CDR1 and CDR2 sequences are SGHKS and YYEKEE (reference sequence). The CDR3 is 14 amino acids. Trimming pared 4 bases from V and 2 bases from J, leaving 13 bases between. This TCR was recovered from a man younger than 35 who had mild COVID-19 (a few samples of this study predate the infection). Cell type and time point are not known. The rearrangement joins TRBV5-5 to TRBJ2-7; D not certain. Sequenced: PBMCs or a T cell subset sorted from them (not recorded which). The CDR3 reads CASSPAWVTYEQYF. The CDR3 coding sequence is TGTGCCAGCAGCCCCGCGTGGGTGACCTACGAGCAGTACTTC. Full variable domain (outside the CDR3, taken from reference TRBV5-5 and TRBJ2-7): DAGVTQSPTHLIKTRGQQVTLRCSPISGHKSVSWYQQVLGQGPQFIFQYYEKEERGRGNFPDRFSARQFPNYSSELNVNALLLGDSALYLCASSPAWVTYEQYFGPGTRLTVT.